This T cell receptor (beta chain) came from a study of vaccination and CD4 T cells after COVID-19. Study context: Post-COVID draws followed diagnosis by a median around 95 days (range 35 to 161).

TCRdb redid the calling of the PCR reads with MiXCR, one entry per CDR3 protein. The sample shows about 21,000 distinct CDR3 sequences, 50% to 60% of them seen only once. The TCR was taken from a human donor who had recovered from COVID-19. The source material was CD4+ T cells from blood, sampled before SARS-CoV-2 vaccination.

CDR3 protein: CSAIPLVGTDTQYF. The DNA for the CDR3 is TGCAGTGCTATTCCTTTGGTGGGCACAGATACGCAGTATTTT. The rearrangement joins TRBV20-1 to TRBJ2-3; no clear D gene. The CDR3 extends over 14 amino acids. Germline CDR1 is DFQATT and CDR2 is SNEGSKA (reference sequence). The V and J ends lost 4 bases and 1 base respectively, with 12 bases between them.